This TCR beta chain emerged from a study of technical replicates of blood from four donors. V lost 2 bases and J lost 0; bases outside the gene matches: 5. Germline lookup yields CDR1 SGDLS and CDR2 YYNGEE. The CDR3 extends over 17 amino acids. Using immunoSEQ multiplex PCR, the repertoire was profiled, and TCRdb retains in-frame clones only, with some absent. The data hold roughly 70,000 clones, with about 90% observed a single time. This receptor was identified in a human donor in good health. The chain couples TRBV9 to TRBJ1-1, with 12 bases identical to TRBD1. Sample: T cells isolated from PBMCs. CDR3 protein: CASSVGTGGFMNTEAFF. As DNA, the CDR3 is TGTGCCAGCAGCGTCGGGACAGGGGGCTTCATGAACACTGAAGCTTTCTTT.